Below, 14 T cell receptor beta chains from the same sample are listed, as sequenced in a study of blood T cell repertoires in COVID-19. TCRdb keeps only in-frame clones here, not all; method: immunoSEQ multiplex PCR. The sample records about 300,000 clones, about nine tenths being singletons. What was sequenced was PBMCs or T cells enriched from blood (not recorded which). The receptors were gathered from a woman aged 35 to 49 who had recovered from COVID-19.

This chain links TRBV10-3 with TRBJ1-1; the D gene is possibly TRBD1 (5 bases). Trimming took 0 bases from V and 1 from J, leaving 9 bases between them. Germline assignment: CDR1 ENHRY and CDR2 SYGVKD. The CDR3 contains 15 residues. CDR3 amino acids: CAISESGRSNTEAFF. The DNA of the CDR3 is TGTGCCATCAGTGAGTCGGGGCGGTCGAACACTGAAGCTTTCTTT.

The genes are TRBV21-1 and TRBJ1-5. TRBV21-1 is designated a pseudogene. The CDR3 contains 16 residues. The DNA of the CDR3 is TGTGCCAGCAGCAACTTCTTAGGGGACTACAATCAGCCCCAGCATTTT. Protein product: CASSNFLGDYNQPQHF.

The CDR3 sequence is CASSDRGRYEQYF. The CDR3 bases are TGTGCCAGCAGTGACAGGGGAAGGTACGAGCAGTACTTC. The chain has TRBV6-1 and TRBJ2-7; possibly TRBD1 for D (6 bases). The V and J ends lost 3 bases and 4 bases respectively, with 10 bases between them. This CDR3 is built from 13 residues. Germline lookup yields CDR1 MNHNS and CDR2 SASEGT.

The CDR3 region has the DNA TGTGCCAGCACCAGGGAAACAGGGGGCGCAGATACGCAGTATTTT. It is translated as CASTRETGGADTQYF. The V and J genes are TRBV2 and TRBJ2-3; 9 nucleotides line up with TRBD1. J gave up 4 bases and V 7 bases, and 9 bases lay outside the gene matches. The CDR3 extends over 15 amino acids. CDR1 is SNHLY, CDR2 FYNNEI, per germline.

Only one count was recorded for this clone. V is TRBV18 and J is TRBJ1-1; tentatively, D is TRBD1 (6 bases). The length of the CDR3 is 14 residues. V was pared by 3 bases and J by 1 base, with 9 bases between. The germline gives CDR1 KGHSH, CDR2 LQKENI. CDR3 nucleotide sequence: TGTGCCAGCTCACCCCAGGGGAGGAACACTGAAGCTTTCTTT. It is translated as CASSPQGRNTEAFF.

The CDR3 coding sequence is TGTGCCAGCAGCTCCGGGACAGGGGGTCTTCCAACTAATGAAAAACTGTTTTTT. It is translated as CASSSGTGGLPTNEKLFF. The gene calls are TRBV11-2 and TRBJ1-4; 11 nucleotides agree with TRBD1. The CDR3 consists of 18 residues. Germline V gives CDR1 SGHAT, CDR2 FQNNGV. The J segment lost 0 bases and the V segment lost 4 bases, leaving 7 bases of the junction unmatched.

The genes are TRBV30 and TRBJ2-7; possible D gene TRBD1, 6 bases. V was clipped by 6 bases and J by 4 bases, with 10 bases between them. CDR3 length: 11 residues. Germline V gene lookup returns CDR1 GTSNPN and CDR2 SVGIG (reference sequence). CDR3 coding DNA: TGTGCCTGCCACAGGGAATACGAGCAGTACTTC. As protein: CACHREYEQYF.

J is TRBJ2-7 and V is TRBV6-1, with a possible D match to TRBD2 (5 bases). Germline V gives CDR1 MNHNS, CDR2 SASEGT. The CDR3 totals 16 residues. V was cut by 1 base and J by 0 bases, with 13 bases left in between. As DNA, the CDR3 is TGTGCCAGCAGTGAAGGAGGGAAGAGAGGCTCCTACGAGCAGTACTTC. Protein: CASSEGGKRGSYEQYF.

This chain joins TRBV12-3 or TRBV12-4 and TRBJ1-1, with a tentative D call TRBD1 (5 bases). The length of the CDR3 is 13 residues. Trimming shortened V by 5 bases and J by 5 bases, and 12 bases separated the two germline ends. The CDR3 region is CASSQLRDTEAFF. The CDR3 DNA is TGTGCCAGCAGTCAGCTCAGGGATACTGAAGCTTTCTTT.

The rearrangement joins TRBV6-5 to TRBJ1-1; D is possibly TRBD1 (5 bases). Between the trimmed V and J ends, which lost 0 bases and 7 bases, there was a span of 9 bases. Germline loops: CDR1 MNHEY, CDR2 SVGAGI. The CDR3 has 13 residues. CDR3 coding DNA: TGTGCCAGCAGTTACTCAAAGGGGTATGAAGCTTTCTTT. The encoded protein is CASSYSKGYEAFF.

V gene TRBV7-2 combines with J gene TRBJ2-4, with 8 bases that match TRBD2. Germline values: CDR1 SGHTA, CDR2 FQGNSA. J lost 6 bases, V lost 5 bases, and 9 bases had no gene match. The CDR3 has 15 residues. CDR3 coding DNA: TGTGCCAGCAGCCCTGGGGGGACTAGAGGAAACATTCAGTACTTC. This sequence encodes CASSPGGTRGNIQYF.

The chain has TRBV25-1 and TRBJ1-6; D remains unclear. The CDR3 covers 15 residues. The germline gives CDR1 MGHDK, CDR2 SYGVNS. V lost 2 bases to trimming and J lost 6 bases, with 11 bases between them. Here the CDR3 DNA reads TGTGCCAGCAGTGAAAAAAGGAGTCTTAATTCACCCCTCCACTTT. Translated, it gives CASSEKRSLNSPLHF.

This clone turned up a few times. This sequence joins TRBV6-5 and TRBJ1-6; TRBD1 aligns across 10 bases. With 7 bases clipped from V and 7 bases from J, the junction kept 4 bases outside the gene matches. This CDR3 is built from 14 residues. The germline V gene encodes CDR1 MNHEY and CDR2 SVGAGI. The CDR3 loop reads CASNRQGANSPLHF. The CDR3 coding sequence is TGTGCCAGCAACCGACAGGGGGCGAATTCACCCCTCCACTTT.

The rearrangement joins TRBV7-9 to TRBJ1-1, with D perhaps matching TRBD1 (6 bases). Germline lookup yields CDR1 SEHNR and CDR2 FQNEAQ (reference sequence). V was clipped by 2 bases and J by 4 bases, with 11 bases between them. The CDR3 totals 14 residues. The chain's CDR3 is CASSLTTQGTEAFF. DNA for the CDR3: TGTGCCAGCAGCTTAACAACACAGGGCACTGAAGCTTTCTTT.